This TCR beta chain was retrieved from a study of T cells in Graves' hyperthyroidism and ophthalmopathy. Researchers took RNA transcripts and amplified the TCR beta CDR3 regions from them. A first-round RT-PCR of the TCR CDR3 used the HTBI primer set. TCRdb reprocessed the multiplex PCR reads with MiXCR, giving one entry per CDR3 protein. The table shows about 760,000 distinct CDR3 sequences, with about 35% occurring only once. The V and J ends lost 2 bases and 5 bases respectively, with 13 bases between them. Germline V gene data show CDR1 as MGHRA and CDR2 as YSYEKL. The CDR3 sequence is 16 residues long. The table lists this clonotype with a few counts.

This chain joins TRBV4-1 and TRBJ1-6; D perhaps matches TRBD1 (5 bases). Material for sequencing was blood. The clonotype originates from a woman aged 40 to 55 with Graves' hyperthyroidism. CDR3 nucleotide sequence: TGCGCCAGCAGCCAACGTAGGGGTAGTGATAATTCACCCCTCCACTTT. It specifies CASSQRRGSDNSPLHF.